This T cell receptor beta chain was profiled in a study of Ad26.COV2.S vaccination and SARS-CoV-2 variants. Study context: The Ad26.COV2.S arm of the COV1001 trial was where the donor was placed. Recipients of Ad26.COV2.S got it intramuscularly, once or twice 56 days apart.

Trimming removed 5 bases from V and 4 bases from J, with 23 bases in between. The CDR3 is 17 amino acids. Germline V gene data show CDR1 as MDHEN and CDR2 as SYDVKM. Concerning this clone itself: The antigen remains undetermined.

Sample treatment: around 19 received Ad26.COV2.S at low or high dose, single or two shots; five or six received placebo; per-sample allocation not given. Sample collection was performed on day 63 after the first vaccine or placebo injection. Clones were sequenced by immunoSEQ multiplex PCR, and TCRdb holds only the in-frame ones, with some missing. The sample lists a few hundred thousand clones, less than 95% occurring once. Whole-study results and caveats: Measurement of non-spike TCR breadth gave similar results in vaccine and placebo recipients. Vaccine recipients had higher spike-specific TCR breadth than placebo recipients.

The clonotype originates from a person between 18 and 65 years old who received the Ad26.COV2.S COVID-19 vaccine or a placebo. V gene TRBV28 combines with J gene TRBJ1-1; tentatively, D is TRBD1 (6 bases). Sequenced material: peripheral blood, taken in a trial of Ad26.COV2.S vaccine versus placebo. The CDR3 nucleotides read TGTGCCAGCAGTCCGTCGACAGGATCAATCCCCAGCACTGAAGCTTTCTTT. Translated, it gives CASSPSTGSIPSTEAFF.